The source of this T cell receptor beta chain is a study of CD8 T cells in Susac syndrome. This CDR3 has 16 amino acids. The germline V gene has CDR1 LGHNA and CDR2 YNFKEQ. Trimming cost V 0 bases and J 4 bases; bases outside gene matches: 6. Findings of the study overall: The study recognized that its TCR sequencing and HLA analysis covered a relatively small number of individuals.

After extraction with the RNeasy kit, about 0.45 to 1 ug of the RNA was reverse transcribed using random hexamers. The TCR beta CDR3 was amplified by immunoSEQ multiplex PCR across 54 Vbeta, 13 Jbeta. TCRdb passed the immunoSEQ multiplex PCR reads through MiXCR, listing each CDR3 protein once. The sample lists a few hundred thousand distinct CDR3 sequences, 95% occurring once. TCR beta from blood CD8+ and CD4+ T cells was sequenced. On this clonotype itself: Its antigen remains unidentified.

The receptor comes from a human donor with multiple sclerosis. This sequence joins TRBV4-2 and TRBJ2-1; 7 bases match TRBD1. Source material: CD4+ T cells from PBMCs. The CDR3 DNA sequence: TGTGCCAGCAGCCAAGACGGGACAGTGGGGTACAATGAGCAGTTCTTC. Protein sequence: CASSQDGTVGYNEQFF.